This T cell receptor (beta chain) was identified in a study of CD8+CD57+ T cells in acquired aplastic anemia. About the research overall: Healthy donors yielded some 10 million CD4+ cell reads on average.

Study-level points and caveats: Any difference that existed in CD8+ Simpson's diversity between patients and controls was not significant.

Genomic DNA acted as the template from which TCR beta VDJ combination and CDR3 sequence profiling were carried out. TCRdb reanalysed the reads using MiXCR and keeps one entry per CDR3 protein. The repertoire holds about 190,000 distinct CDR3 sequences, with about 53% as singletons. Of note for this clonotype: Its target is not known.

Trimming took 2 bases from V and 6 from J, leaving 13 bases between them. Germline V lookup: CDR1 SGHTA, CDR2 FQGNSA. There are 14 residues in the CDR3. The chain links TRBV7-2 to TRBJ1-2; tentatively, D is TRBD1 (5 bases). The TCR was taken from a human donor in good health, serving as a control. Sequenced sample: sorted CD4+, CD8+, or CD8+CD57+ T cells (not recorded which) from PBMCs. CDR3 DNA: TGTGCCAGCAGCTTACTTTTTGGGGGGGATGGCTACACCTTC. The encoded protein is CASSLLFGGDGYTF.